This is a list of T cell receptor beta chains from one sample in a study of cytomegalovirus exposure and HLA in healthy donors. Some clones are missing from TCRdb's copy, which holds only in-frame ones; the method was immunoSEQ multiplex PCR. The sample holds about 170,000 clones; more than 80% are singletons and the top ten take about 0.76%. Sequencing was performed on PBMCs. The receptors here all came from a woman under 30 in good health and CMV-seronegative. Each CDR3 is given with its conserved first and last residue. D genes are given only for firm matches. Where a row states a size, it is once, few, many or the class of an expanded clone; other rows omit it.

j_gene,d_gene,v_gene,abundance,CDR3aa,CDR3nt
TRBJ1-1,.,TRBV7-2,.,CASTDPSRVRAFF,TGTGCCAGCACCGACCCGAGCAGGGTCCGGGCTTTCTTT
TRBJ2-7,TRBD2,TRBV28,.,CASSPTKGLADSYEQYF,TGTGCCAGCAGTCCGACTAAAGGACTAGCGGACTCCTACGAGCAGTACTTC
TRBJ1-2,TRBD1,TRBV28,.,CASSYGDRDGYTF,TGTGCCAGCAGTTATGGGGACAGGGATGGCTACACCTTC
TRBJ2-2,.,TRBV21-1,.,CASSKVCEFRVYSGELFF,TGTGCCAGCAGCAAAGTTTGCGAGTTCCGGGTCTACTCCGGGGAGCTGTTTTTT
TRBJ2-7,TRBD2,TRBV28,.,CASSPSTSGGLYEQYF,TGTGCCAGCAGTCCCAGCACCAGCGGGGGACTCTACGAGCAGTACTTC
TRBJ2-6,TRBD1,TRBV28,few,CASRRQGAGANVLTF,TGTGCCAGCAGGCGACAGGGTGCTGGGGCCAACGTCCTGACTTTC
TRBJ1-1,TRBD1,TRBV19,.,CASSMSTTGVAGVFF,TGTGCCAGTAGTATGTCAACCACAGGGGTCGCTGGGGTTTTCTTT
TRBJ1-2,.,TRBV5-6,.,CASSLVRSGYTF,TGTGCCAGCAGCTTGGTCAGGTCTGGCTACACCTTC
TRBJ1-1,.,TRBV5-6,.,CASSPGVSSRQSVDTEAFF,TGTGCCAGCAGCCCGGGGGTCTCCAGCCGCCAATCTGTAGACACTGAAGCTTTCTTT
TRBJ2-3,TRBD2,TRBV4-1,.,CASSSRTSGGPRTDTQYF,TGCGCCAGCAGCTCGAGGACTAGTGGAGGCCCCCGCACAGATACGCAGTATTTT
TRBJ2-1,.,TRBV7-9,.,CSSSFRQLEQFF,TGTTCCAGCAGCTTTCGACAGCTTGAGCAGTTCTTC
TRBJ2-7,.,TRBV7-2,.,CASSLEYEQYF,TGTGCCAGCAGCCTCGAATACGAGCAGTACTTC
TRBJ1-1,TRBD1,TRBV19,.,CASRETGVVGTEAFF,TGTGCCAGTAGGGAGACAGGGGTTGTAGGGACTGAAGCTTTCTTT
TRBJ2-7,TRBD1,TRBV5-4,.,CASSPGTGSYEQYF,TGTGCCAGCAGCCCCGGGACAGGGTCTTACGAGCAGTACTTC
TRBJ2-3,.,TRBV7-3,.,CASSSPGTDTQYF,TGTGCCAGCAGCTCCCCGGGCACAGATACGCAGTATTTT
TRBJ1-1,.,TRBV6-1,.,CASSEEGEGRLNTEAFF,TGTGCCAGCAGTGAAGAGGGGGAGGGGAGGTTGAACACTGAAGCTTTCTTT
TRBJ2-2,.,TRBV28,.,CASSSPNRANTGELFF,TGTGCCAGCAGTTCCCCCAACAGGGCGAACACCGGGGAGCTGTTTTTT
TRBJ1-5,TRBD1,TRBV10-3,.,CAIRPGTGDQPQHF,TGTGCCATCAGACCGGGGACAGGGGATCAGCCCCAGCATTTT
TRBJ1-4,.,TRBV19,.,CASSIAGANEKLFF,TGTGCCAGTAGTATAGCGGGGGCTAATGAAAAACTGTTTTTT